These T cell receptor beta chains were read from a single sample in a study of Ad26.COV2.S vaccination and SARS-CoV-2 variants. The table came from immunoSEQ multiplex PCR; TCRdb's copy has only in-frame clones and leaves some out. The sample holds over 400,000 clones, about 90% seen once. Specimen: peripheral blood, collected in a trial of Ad26.COV2.S vaccine versus placebo. The receptors were gathered from a person between 18 and 60 years old who received the Ad26.COV2.S COVID-19 vaccine or a placebo. CDR3s include the opening cysteine and the closing phenylalanine or tryptophan. Fields, in order: V gene, D gene, clone size, J gene, CDR3 protein, CDR3 DNA. D genes are given only for firm matches. Clone size is not always given. Where it is, it says once, few, many or a class for expanded clones.

v_call: TRBV2
d_call: TRBD1
clone_size: -
j_call: TRBJ2-2
cdr3_aa: CATETGTAANTGELFF
cdr3_nt: TGTGCCACCGAAACCGGGACAGCAGCGAACACCGGGGAGCTGTTTTTT

v_call: TRBV19
d_call: -
clone_size: few
j_call: TRBJ2-6
cdr3_aa: CASSIMVLGANVLTF
cdr3_nt: TGTGCCAGTAGTATCATGGTCCTGGGGGCCAACGTCCTGACTTTC

v_call: TRBV6-5
d_call: -
clone_size: -
j_call: TRBJ2-1
cdr3_aa: CASSYSKWNEQFF
cdr3_nt: TGTGCCAGCAGTTACTCGAAATGGAATGAGCAGTTCTTC

v_call: TRBV4-3
d_call: -
clone_size: -
j_call: TRBJ2-5
cdr3_aa: CASSQENVAAGRSGVQETQYF
cdr3_nt: TGCGCCAGCAGCCAAGAGAACGTTGCGGCAGGGAGGAGTGGGGTACAAGAGACCCAGTACTTC

v_call: TRBV6-5
d_call: -
clone_size: medium-sized
j_call: TRBJ1-5
cdr3_aa: CATSMGENQPQHF
cdr3_nt: TGTGCCACCTCGATGGGGGAAAATCAGCCCCAGCATTTT

v_call: TRBV18
d_call: -
clone_size: -
j_call: TRBJ1-5
cdr3_aa: CASSPKASNQPQHF
cdr3_nt: TGTGCCAGCTCACCAAAGGCCAGCAATCAGCCCCAGCATTTT

v_call: TRBV19
d_call: -
clone_size: -
j_call: TRBJ1-5
cdr3_aa: CASSDTGQYSNQPQHF
cdr3_nt: TGTGCCAGTAGTGACACTGGACAGTATAGCAATCAGCCCCAGCATTTT

v_call: TRBV6-2/TRBV6-3
d_call: -
clone_size: -
j_call: TRBJ1-2
cdr3_aa: CASSYLNYGYTF
cdr3_nt: TGTGCCAGCAGTTACCTTAACTATGGCTACACCTTC

v_call: TRBV6-2/TRBV6-3
d_call: -
clone_size: -
j_call: TRBJ1-2
cdr3_aa: CASSYGRTRGYGYTF
cdr3_nt: TGTGCCAGCAGTTACGGACGGACCAGGGGCTATGGCTACACCTTC

v_call: TRBV27
d_call: -
clone_size: -
j_call: TRBJ2-2
cdr3_aa: CASSPRRLNTGELFF
cdr3_nt: TGTGCCAGCAGCCCTAGGCGACTTAACACCGGGGAGCTGTTTTTT

v_call: TRBV11-2
d_call: TRBD1
clone_size: -
j_call: TRBJ1-6
cdr3_aa: CASSLSGQGNSPLHF
cdr3_nt: TGTGCCAGCAGCTTAAGCGGACAGGGTAATTCACCCCTCCACTTT

v_call: TRBV5-1
d_call: TRBD2
clone_size: few
j_call: TRBJ2-5
cdr3_aa: CASSRGLQETQYF
cdr3_nt: TGCGCCAGCAGCCGGGGACTACAAGAGACCCAGTACTTC

v_call: TRBV6-2/TRBV6-3
d_call: -
clone_size: -
j_call: TRBJ2-3
cdr3_aa: CASIPDSITDTQYF
cdr3_nt: TGTGCCAGCATCCCGGACTCCATCACAGATACGCAGTATTTT

v_call: TRBV5-1
d_call: TRBD1
clone_size: -
j_call: TRBJ2-7
cdr3_aa: CASSPWDRGSYEQYF
cdr3_nt: TGCGCCAGCAGCCCCTGGGACAGGGGATCCTACGAGCAGTACTTC

v_call: TRBV28
d_call: -
clone_size: -
j_call: TRBJ2-7
cdr3_aa: CASRPVDSHYEQYF
cdr3_nt: TGTGCCAGCAGACCGGTGGACAGCCACTACGAGCAGTACTTC

v_call: TRBV19
d_call: -
clone_size: -
j_call: TRBJ2-7
cdr3_aa: CASSTPVGIQYF
cdr3_nt: TGTGCCAGTAGTACCCCGGTCGGAATTCAGTACTTC

v_call: TRBV6-2/TRBV6-3
d_call: -
clone_size: -
j_call: TRBJ2-1
cdr3_aa: CASSYALARGNEQFF
cdr3_nt: TGTGCCAGCAGTTACGCTCTAGCGCGTGGCAATGAGCAGTTCTTC

v_call: TRBV10-1
d_call: -
clone_size: -
j_call: TRBJ2-3
cdr3_aa: CASSESDGTDTQYF
cdr3_nt: TGCGCCAGCAGTGAGTCCGATGGCACAGATACGCAGTATTTT

v_call: TRBV7-9
d_call: TRBD1
clone_size: once
j_call: TRBJ2-2
cdr3_aa: CASSLDGTVNTGELFF
cdr3_nt: TGTGCCAGCAGCTTAGATGGGACAGTGAACACCGGGGAGCTGTTTTTT

v_call: TRBV28
d_call: -
clone_size: -
j_call: TRBJ2-1
cdr3_aa: CASSSRRLYNEQFF
cdr3_nt: TGTGCCAGCAGTTCCCGCCGTCTGTACAATGAGCAGTTCTTC

v_call: TRBV10-1
d_call: -
clone_size: -
j_call: TRBJ2-7
cdr3_aa: CASSSRLDSYEQYF
cdr3_nt: TGCGCCAGCAGTTCCAGGCTAGACTCCTACGAGCAGTACTTC

v_call: TRBV19
d_call: -
clone_size: -
j_call: TRBJ1-6
cdr3_aa: CASSTTLGQGNSPLHF
cdr3_nt: TGTGCCAGTAGTACCACTCTCGGGCAGGGTAATTCACCCCTCCACTTT

v_call: TRBV6-2/TRBV6-3
d_call: -
clone_size: -
j_call: TRBJ1-1
cdr3_aa: CASSQTSSGTEAFF
cdr3_nt: TGTGCCAGCAGCCAAACATCATCGGGCACTGAAGCTTTCTTT

v_call: TRBV10-3
d_call: TRBD1
clone_size: -
j_call: TRBJ1-6
cdr3_aa: CAISEPGQSNSPLHF
cdr3_nt: TGTGCCATCAGTGAACCGGGACAGAGCAATTCACCCCTCCACTTT

v_call: TRBV9
d_call: -
clone_size: -
j_call: TRBJ1-1
cdr3_aa: CASSVWGGIGAEAFF
cdr3_nt: TGTGCCAGCAGCGTCTGGGGGGGAATCGGGGCTGAAGCTTTCTTT

v_call: TRBV7-8
d_call: -
clone_size: -
j_call: TRBJ1-1
cdr3_aa: CASSFRGNTEAFF
cdr3_nt: TGTGCCAGCAGCTTTAGGGGGAACACTGAAGCTTTCTTT

v_call: TRBV28
d_call: -
clone_size: -
j_call: TRBJ2-5
cdr3_aa: CASSSDRMEETQYF
cdr3_nt: TGTGCCAGCAGTTCGGACAGAATGGAAGAGACCCAGTACTTC

v_call: TRBV4-1
d_call: -
clone_size: -
j_call: TRBJ1-3
cdr3_aa: CASSSPARESGNTIYF
cdr3_nt: TGCGCCAGCAGCTCACCCGCGCGGGAGTCTGGAAACACCATATATTTT

v_call: TRBV7-9
d_call: -
clone_size: -
j_call: TRBJ2-6
cdr3_aa: CASSLISGANVLTF
cdr3_nt: TGTGCCAGCAGCTTAATCTCTGGGGCCAACGTCCTGACTTTC